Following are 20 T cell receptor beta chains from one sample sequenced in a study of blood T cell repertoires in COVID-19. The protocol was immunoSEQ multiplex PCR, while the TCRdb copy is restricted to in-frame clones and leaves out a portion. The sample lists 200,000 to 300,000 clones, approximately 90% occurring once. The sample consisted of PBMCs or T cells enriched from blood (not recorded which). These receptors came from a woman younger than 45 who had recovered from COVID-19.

For the CDR3, the DNA is TGTGCCAGCACCTCAAGGGGGAATCGGCCTGAAGCTTTCTTT. Encoded protein: CASTSRGNRPEAFF. The chain links TRBV7-2 to TRBJ1-1, with a possible D match to TRBD1 (6 bases). The CDR3 runs 14 residues. CDR1 SGHTA and CDR2 FQGNSA come from the germline V gene. Trimming left V 7 bases short and J 6 bases short, with 18 bases between.

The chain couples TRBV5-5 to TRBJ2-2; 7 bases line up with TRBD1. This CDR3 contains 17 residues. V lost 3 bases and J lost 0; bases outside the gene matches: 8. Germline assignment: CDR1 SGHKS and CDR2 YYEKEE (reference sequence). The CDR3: CASSSVTGTANTGELFF. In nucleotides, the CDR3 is TGTGCCAGCAGCTCGGTTACCGGGACAGCGAACACCGGGGAGCTGTTTTTT.

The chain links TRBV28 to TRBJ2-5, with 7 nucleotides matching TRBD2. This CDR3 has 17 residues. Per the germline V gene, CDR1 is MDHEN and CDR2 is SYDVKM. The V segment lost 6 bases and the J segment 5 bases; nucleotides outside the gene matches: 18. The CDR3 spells CASRGRVRREFGETQYF. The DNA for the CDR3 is TGTGCCAGCAGAGGTAGGGTGAGGCGGGAGTTTGGGGAGACCCAGTACTTC.

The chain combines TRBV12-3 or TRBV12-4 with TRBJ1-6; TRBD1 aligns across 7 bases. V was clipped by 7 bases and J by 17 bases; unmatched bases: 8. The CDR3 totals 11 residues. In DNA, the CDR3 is TGTGCCAGCACCTTGGGACAGCGAGTCCACTTT. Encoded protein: CASTLGQRVHF.

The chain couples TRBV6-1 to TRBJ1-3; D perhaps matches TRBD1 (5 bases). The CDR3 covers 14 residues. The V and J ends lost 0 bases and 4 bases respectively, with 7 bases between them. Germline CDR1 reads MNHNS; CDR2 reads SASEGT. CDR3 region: CASSEAPGGNTIYF. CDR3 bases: TGTGCCAGCAGTGAAGCGCCAGGGGGAAACACCATATATTTT.

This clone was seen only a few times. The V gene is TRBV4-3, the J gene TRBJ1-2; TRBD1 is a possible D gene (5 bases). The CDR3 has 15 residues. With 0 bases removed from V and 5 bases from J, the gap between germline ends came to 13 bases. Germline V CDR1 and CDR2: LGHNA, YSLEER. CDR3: CASSQEPRAEYGYTF. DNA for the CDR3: TGCGCCAGCAGCCAAGAGCCCAGGGCTGAGTATGGCTACACCTTC.

CDR3 coding DNA: TGTGCCAGCAGCCCCCGACCGACAGGGAACTATGGCTACACCTTC. Protein sequence: CASSPRPTGNYGYTF. The chain employs TRBV9 and TRBJ1-2, with 7 bases aligning to TRBD1. V was clipped by 4 bases and J by 2 bases; unmatched bases: 8. CDR1 and CDR2 from the germline V gene are SGDLS and YYNGEE. The CDR3 length is 15 residues. Looking up the rest from reference TRBV9 and TRBJ1-2 gives the full variable domain: DSGVTQTPKHLITATGQRVTLRCSPRSGDLSVYWYQQSLDQGLQFLIQYYNGEERAKGNILERFSAQQFPDLHSELNLSSLELGDSALYFCASSPRPTGNYGYTFGSGTRLTVV.

In DNA, the CDR3 is TGTGCCAGTAGTATCAGTGGTACTAGCGGAGAATACAATGAGCAGTTCTTC. Translating gives CASSISGTSGEYNEQFF. This chain connects TRBV19 to TRBJ2-1, with 8 bases that match TRBD2. The V gene's germline CDR1 is LNHDA and CDR2 SQIVND (reference sequence). The V and J ends lost 3 bases and 4 bases, in that order; junction bases with no gene match: 11. This CDR3 contains 17 residues.

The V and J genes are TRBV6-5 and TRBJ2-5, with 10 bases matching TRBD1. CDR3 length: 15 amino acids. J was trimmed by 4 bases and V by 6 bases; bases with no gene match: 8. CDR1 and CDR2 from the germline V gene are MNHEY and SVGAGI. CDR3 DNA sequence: TGTGCCAGCAGCCCCACGGGACAGGGGACAGAGACCCAGTACTTC. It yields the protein CASSPTGQGTETQYF.

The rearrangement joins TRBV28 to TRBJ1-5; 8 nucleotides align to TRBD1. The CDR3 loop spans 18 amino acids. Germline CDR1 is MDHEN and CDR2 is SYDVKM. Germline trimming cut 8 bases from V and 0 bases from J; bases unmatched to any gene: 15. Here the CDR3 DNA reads TGTGCCAGCTCGTCCGGACAGGGCGGGTTTAGTAGCAATCAGCCCCAGCATTTT. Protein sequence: CASSSGQGGFSSNQPQHF.

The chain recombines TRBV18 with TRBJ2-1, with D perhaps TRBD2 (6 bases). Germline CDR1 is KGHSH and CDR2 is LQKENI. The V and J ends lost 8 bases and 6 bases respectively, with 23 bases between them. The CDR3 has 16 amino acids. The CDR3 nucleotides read TGTGCCAGCGCCACCAGAGGGGACTGGGGTGCCAATGAGCAGTTCTTC. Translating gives CASATRGDWGANEQFF.

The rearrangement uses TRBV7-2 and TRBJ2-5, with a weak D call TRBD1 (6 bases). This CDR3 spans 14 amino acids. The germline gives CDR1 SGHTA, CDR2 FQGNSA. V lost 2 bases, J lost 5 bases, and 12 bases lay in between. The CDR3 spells CASSLTRTVETQYF. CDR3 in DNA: TGTGCCAGCAGCTTAACTCGGACAGTCGAGACCCAGTACTTC.

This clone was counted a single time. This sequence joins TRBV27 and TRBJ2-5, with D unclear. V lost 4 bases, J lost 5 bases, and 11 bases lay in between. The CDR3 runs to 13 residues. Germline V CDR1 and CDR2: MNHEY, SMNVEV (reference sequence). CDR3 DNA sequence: TGTGCCAGCAGTTCCATCTTAGAGGAGACCCAGTACTTC. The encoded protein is CASSSILEETQYF.

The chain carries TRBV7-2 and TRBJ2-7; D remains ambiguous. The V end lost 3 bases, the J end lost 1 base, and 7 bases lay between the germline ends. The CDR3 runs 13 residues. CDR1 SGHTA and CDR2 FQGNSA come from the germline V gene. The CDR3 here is CASSFPDSYEQYF. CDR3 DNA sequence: TGTGCCAGCAGCTTTCCAGATTCCTACGAGCAGTACTTC.

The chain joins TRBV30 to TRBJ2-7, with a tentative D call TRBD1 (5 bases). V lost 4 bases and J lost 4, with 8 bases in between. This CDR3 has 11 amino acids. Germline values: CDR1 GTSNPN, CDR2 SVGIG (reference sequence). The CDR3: CAWTGQYEQYF. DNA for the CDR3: TGTGCCTGGACAGGGCAATACGAGCAGTACTTC.

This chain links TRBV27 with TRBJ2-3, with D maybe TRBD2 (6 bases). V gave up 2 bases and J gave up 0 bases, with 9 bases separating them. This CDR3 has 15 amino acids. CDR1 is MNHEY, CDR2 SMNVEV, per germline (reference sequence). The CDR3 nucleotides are TGTGCCAGCAGTTTAGGCGGGATTAGCACAGATACGCAGTATTTT. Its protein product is CASSLGGISTDTQYF.

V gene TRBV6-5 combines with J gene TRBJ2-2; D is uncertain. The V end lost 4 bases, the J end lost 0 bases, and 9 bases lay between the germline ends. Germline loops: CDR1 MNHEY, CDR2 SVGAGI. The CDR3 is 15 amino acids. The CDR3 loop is CASSFQASNTGELFF. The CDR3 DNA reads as TGTGCCAGCAGTTTTCAGGCGTCGAACACCGGGGAGCTGTTTTTT.

The CDR3 sequence: CASTTTENTEAFF. The CDR3 region has the DNA TGTGCCAGCACCACGACAGAGAACACTGAAGCTTTCTTT. The J gene is TRBJ1-1, the V gene TRBV6-5, with D perhaps TRBD1 (5 bases). V lost 7 bases, J lost 1 base, and 10 bases lay in between. Germline V lookup: CDR1 MNHEY, CDR2 SVGAGI. This CDR3 has 13 residues.

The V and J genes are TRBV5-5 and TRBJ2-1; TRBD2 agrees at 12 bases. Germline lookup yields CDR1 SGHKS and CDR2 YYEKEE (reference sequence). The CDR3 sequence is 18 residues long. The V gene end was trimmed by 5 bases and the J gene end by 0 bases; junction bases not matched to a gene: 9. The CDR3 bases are TGTGCCAGCAGTCCGGGACTAGCGGGTTCCCTCTCCTACAATGAGCAGTTCTTC. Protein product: CASSPGLAGSLSYNEQFF.

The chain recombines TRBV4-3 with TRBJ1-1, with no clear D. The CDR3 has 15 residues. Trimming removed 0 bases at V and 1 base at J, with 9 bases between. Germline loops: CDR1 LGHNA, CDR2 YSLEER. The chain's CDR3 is CASSQEAGRNTEAFF. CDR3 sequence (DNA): TGCGCCAGCAGCCAAGAAGCGGGGAGGAACACTGAAGCTTTCTTT.